This record covers a single T cell receptor (beta chain). No cognate antigen has been identified for it. No base quality values were provided; no much bigger clone lies one nucleotide off. TCR CDR3 regions were amplified from genomic DNA by multiplex PCR using the deep immunoSEQ assay. Genomic DNA extracted from each cell subset was distributed evenly over all wells of several immunoSEQ 96-well plates, and each plate served as one replicate. For sorted subsets, approximately 210 ng genomic DNA, equal to 30,000 to 35,000 T cell genomes, was loaded into each replicate PCR. Purified libraries were measured with a Qubit 3.0 fluorometer, size-checked on a Bioanalyzer 2100, and measured again with the KAPA Library Quantification kit. Each immunoSEQ 96-well plate was sequenced on its own single-read 150-cycle Illumina NextSeq 550 flow cell. In the original analysis: Because the immunoSEQ output held only junctional sequences and lacked quality scores, the filtering could not match the filtering applied to full-length reads. Sequences were annotated with PyIR, a Python wrapper for IgBLAST v1.9, and V/J genes and CDR3 were assigned using IMGT germline references. Reads with weak V/J assignments (E-value above 1e-6), missing CDR3, stop codons, out-of-frame junctions, or ambiguous translated residues were removed. V3J clonotypes were defined as sequences sharing the same inferred V gene, J gene, and CDR3 amino acid sequence. The percentage overlap between two repertoires was calculated by dividing the number of shared unique clonotypes by the size of the smaller repertoire. RTK rarefaction, the Chao1 estimator, and Recon v2.1 estimates of unobserved clonotypes were used to assess repertoire richness. Generation probabilities were computed with OLGA for all TCRbeta clonotypes obtained by the gDNA method from several donors. TCRdb took over this immuneACCESS table, retaining in-frame rearrangements with V and J assigned. Such tables are incomplete; in checked studies, under half of the missing clones stem from an unresolved V gene, and the remainder is unexplained. Clone size and the V and J calls come from that table; the DNA yielded D and trimming. The sample includes roughly 2 million clones, with roughly 95% observed a single time. Around 0.13% of the sample lies in the top ten.

These data come from a study of shared clonotypes between healthy human individuals (dated by TCRdb to the early 2020s). About the investigation overall: Three men and a couple of women, aged 18 to 49 years, made up the cohort. Per donor, three plates each were used for CD4 naive and CD4 memory, two for CD8 naive, and one for CD8 memory. Leukapheresis yielded between about 0.85 and 9.5 billion PBMCs per donor. Different laboratories and diverse techniques were used to prepare libraries and sequence TCR repertoires, to increase sequencing depth and limit assay-specific biases. To estimate repertoire size and how much clonotypes are shared between individuals, the study performed deep sequencing of blood TCR repertoires from a few healthy adults. Findings and caveats that apply to the study as a whole: Larger estimated clonotype richness was generally found for naive subsets than for memory subsets. Pairwise subsampling indicated that sequencing depth was expected to affect the degree of clonotype sharing among donors. Incomplete sequencing was indicated by rarefaction of sorted-subset datasets, despite the large sequencing depth. The genetic and exposure-history diversity represented was limited by the small number of donors. Higher generation probabilities were observed for clonotypes shared by all four sorted-subset donors than for non-shared clonotypes. Roughly 5.2% of naive CD4, 3.5% of naive CD8, about 2.4% of memory CD4, and about 0.4% of memory CD8 clonotypes were shared across several donors. Sampling was restricted to blood, and TCR repertoires in tissues likely differ from the TCR repertoires found in blood.

The donors were healthy, HIV-negative adults with no recently reported acute infections or vaccinations. Every donor was a Caucasian adult living in Nashville, Tennessee, USA. Magnetic negative selection was used to enrich CD4+ T cells, after which naive cells were positively selected on CD45RA and the negative fraction became the memory subset. Blood was obtained by leukapheresis, after which PBMCs were separated by Ficoll-Histopaque density gradient centrifugation and cryopreserved in liquid nitrogen vapor phase. Purity and quantity of every magnetically sorted T cell population were checked by analytical flow cytometry. Genomic DNA was isolated from each sorted fraction and quantified by UV absorbance on a Nanodrop 2000c. The germline V gene (reference sequence) specifies MNHNY as CDR1 and SVGAGI as CDR2. The germline V end is reduced by 1 base and the J end by 7 bases; junction bases left unmatched: 5. The CDR3 starts with the cysteine, ends with the phenylalanine, and has 15 residues. CDR3 DNA only is kept here, 45 bases in frame from base 1.

The receptor was derived from a man between 18 and 29 years old in good health. Specimen: naive CD4+ T cells sorted from blood. Taken with the paper, the label for cell subset or site translates to: CD45RA+ positively selected. The chain was built from TRBV6-6 and TRBJ1-4, and TRBD1 matches 8 of the central bases. The CDR3 corresponds to CASSYFRGPGEKLFF. The base sequence is TGTGCCAGCAGTTACTTCAGGGGGCCGGGTGAAAAACTGTTTTTT.